These T cell receptor beta chains were read from a single sample in a study of T cell changes during pregnancy in multiple sclerosis. The data were produced by immunoSEQ multiplex PCR, yet TCRdb's version contains in-frame clones alone and is incomplete. The table has tens of thousands of clones, approximately 91% seen once. The material was peripheral blood, obtained after pregnancy. These receptors originate from a female donor in good health, enrolled as a control in a pregnancy study. Each CDR3 is given with its conserved first and last residue. The D gene is left open where the match is weak. Some rows mark clone size as missing; the rest say once, few, many or name a class of expanded clone.

cdr3_length,v_call,clone_size,d_call,j_call,cdr3_aa,cdr3_nt
15,TRBV14,-,-,TRBJ1-4,CASSQGRGSGEKLFF,TGTGCCAGCAGCCAAGGTCGTGGTTCTGGCGAAAAACTGTTTTTT
14,TRBV7-9,-,-,TRBJ2-7,CASSLVVGAYEQYF,TGTGCCAGCAGCTTAGTCGTAGGAGCCTACGAGCAGTACTTC
14,TRBV9,-,TRBD1,TRBJ1-2,CASSEPGQYSGYTF,TGTGCCAGCAGCGAACCGGGACAGTACTCCGGCTACACCTTC
14,TRBV27,-,-,TRBJ1-1,CASSLNQGNTEAFF,TGTGCCAGCAGTTTAAACCAGGGGAACACTGAAGCTTTCTTT
17,TRBV5-1,-,TRBD1,TRBJ1-5,CASSLRPTGDSNQPQHF,TGCGCCAGCAGCTTGCGCCCGACAGGGGATAGCAATCAGCCCCAGCATTTT
12,TRBV7-9,-,-,TRBJ1-2,CASSLGEGGYTF,TGTGCCAGCAGCTTAGGGGAGGGCGGCTACACCTTC
13,TRBV19,-,-,TRBJ1-2,CASSTGLRYGYTF,TGTGCCAGTAGCACGGGACTGCGCTATGGCTACACCTTC
14,TRBV2,-,TRBD1,TRBJ2-3,CATAGTGTTDTQYF,TGTGCCACTGCCGGGACAGGGACTACAGATACGCAGTATTTT
11,TRBV29-1,-,-,TRBJ2-5,CSIPGVGEQYF,TGCAGCATTCCAGGGGTAGGGGAGCAGTACTTC
15,TRBV4-1,-,TRBD2,TRBJ2-1,CASSVGDYPYNEQFF,TGCGCCAGCAGCGTGGGGGACTATCCCTACAATGAGCAGTTCTTC
13,TRBV19,-,-,TRBJ1-1,CASGRTENTEAFF,TGTGCCAGTGGAAGGACAGAGAACACTGAAGCTTTCTTT
19,TRBV27,-,TRBD2,TRBJ2-1,CASSLGTQWGGGAHNEQFF,TGTGCCAGCAGTTTAGGGACGCAATGGGGCGGGGGGGCCCACAATGAGCAGTTCTTC
16,TRBV14,-,TRBD2,TRBJ2-1,CASSKDTGTSGMRQFF,TGTGCCAGCAGCAAAGATACCGGGACTAGCGGGATGAGGCAGTTCTTC
12,TRBV28,-,TRBD1,TRBJ1-1,CASSLGTGGAFF,TGTGCCAGCAGTTTGGGGACAGGAGGAGCTTTCTTT
11,TRBV6-5,-,-,TRBJ2-7,CASGRDYEQYF,TGTGCCAGCGGGAGAGACTACGAGCAGTACTTC
13,TRBV4-3,-,-,TRBJ2-5,CASSQERERTQYF,TGCGCCAGCAGCCAAGAAAGGGAGAGGACCCAGTACTTC
15,TRBV6-4,-,-,TRBJ2-7,CASSERGQGIYEQYF,TGTGCCAGCAGTGAGAGAGGGCAGGGGATCTACGAGCAGTACTTC
18,TRBV2,-,TRBD2,TRBJ2-1,CASSGLADGTRRGNEQFF,TGTGCCAGCAGCGGACTAGCAGACGGTACAAGGAGGGGGAATGAGCAGTTCTTC
15,TRBV6-6,-,-,TRBJ2-2,CASSYSQVQTGELFF,TGTGCCAGCAGTTACTCGCAGGTCCAAACCGGGGAGCTGTTTTTT
15,TRBV28,-,-,TRBJ2-7,CASMEKDSGSYEQYF,TGTGCCAGCATGGAAAAGGACAGCGGCTCCTACGAGCAGTACTTC
16,TRBV7-9,-,TRBD1,TRBJ1-1,CASSPNPGTGHTEAFF,TGTGCCAGCAGCCCAAATCCCGGGACAGGTCACACTGAAGCTTTCTTT
13,TRBV6-5,-,-,TRBJ1-3,CASSYDRGNTIYF,TGTGCCAGCAGTTACGACAGGGGAAACACCATATATTTT
13,TRBV11-2,once,-,TRBJ2-1,CASSLRVGGVPFF,TGTGCCAGCAGCTTACGAGTGGGGGGAGTCCCGTTCTTC